What follows are 11 T cell receptor beta chains derived from one specimen sequenced in a study of T cell changes during pregnancy in multiple sclerosis. This table comes from immunoSEQ multiplex PCR, and its TCRdb copy is limited to in-frame clones, with some not included. The sample has about 70,000 clones; roughly 94% are singletons. The source was peripheral blood, collected in the third trimester of pregnancy. These receptors all stem from a female donor with multiple sclerosis, enrolled in a pregnancy study.

The chain is built from TRBV18 and TRBJ1-1; D is perhaps TRBD1 (5 bases). Germline-derived CDR1 and CDR2 are KGHSH and LQKENI. The V end lost 4 bases, the J end lost 0 bases, and 9 bases lay between the germline ends. The CDR3 length is 14 residues. The DNA of the CDR3 is TGTGCCAGCTCACGGACGGACATGAACACTGAAGCTTTCTTT. This encodes CASSRTDMNTEAFF.

The chain joins TRBV5-6 to TRBJ1-4; TRBD1 aligns across 8 bases. The V segment lost 0 bases and the J segment 3 bases; nucleotides outside the gene matches: 1. The CDR3 extends over 15 amino acids. Germline CDR1 is SGHDT and CDR2 is YYEEEE. This CDR3 is CASSLATGANEKLFF. As DNA, the CDR3 is TGTGCCAGCAGCTTGGCGACAGGGGCTAATGAAAAACTGTTTTTT.

The chain is built from TRBV27 and TRBJ1-5; D remains unclear. Germline CDR1 MNHEY, CDR2 SMNVEV (reference sequence). This CDR3 has 15 residues. V lost 3 bases and J 2 bases, leaving 11 bases between the germline ends. The CDR3 region has the DNA TGTGCCAGCAGTTTGAAGCCATTTCGCAATCAGCCCCAGCATTTT. This sequence encodes CASSLKPFRNQPQHF.

The V and J genes are TRBV7-2 and TRBJ1-2; 10 bases fit TRBD1. The germline V gene has CDR1 SGHTA and CDR2 FQGNSA. The CDR3 is 14 amino acids. The trim removed 0 bases at V and 8 bases at J, leaving 3 bases unmatched. The CDR3 here is CASSLAGTGVGYTF. The CDR3 bases are TGTGCCAGCAGCTTAGCAGGGACAGGGGTCGGCTACACCTTC.

The chain carries TRBV19 and TRBJ1-1; 9 bases map to TRBD1. V dropped 6 bases and J dropped 10; count of bases not matched to a gene: 3. From germline, CDR1 is LNHDA and CDR2 SQIVND (reference sequence). The CDR3 is made up of 11 amino acids. The CDR3 bases are TGTGCCAGTAGGAAGGACAGGGGAGCTTTCTTT. It translates to CASRKDRGAFF.

J is TRBJ2-1 and V is TRBV7-3; 9 bases agree with TRBD2. CDR1 and CDR2 (germline): SGHTA, FQGTGA. With 6 bases clipped from V and 8 bases from J, the junction kept 14 bases outside the gene matches. This CDR3 has 16 residues. The CDR3 coding sequence is TGTGCCAGCAGTCCGTCCCCCGGGACTAGCTTGTATGAGCAGTTCTTC. Protein product: CASSPSPGTSLYEQFF.

The chain couples TRBV2 to TRBJ1-1; D might be TRBD1 (5 bases). The CDR3 extends over 15 amino acids. The germline CDR1 and CDR2 sequences are SNHLY and FYNNEI. Between the trimmed V and J ends, which lost 3 bases and 0 bases, there was a span of 11 bases. CDR3 in amino acids: CASSDSARVNTEAFF. The CDR3, as DNA: TGTGCCAGCAGTGACTCGGCCAGGGTGAACACTGAAGCTTTCTTT.

The rearrangement uses TRBV7-2 and TRBJ1-3; tentatively, D is TRBD1 (6 bases). Trimming stripped 4 bases from V and 0 bases from J, with 13 bases between. CDR3 length equals 16 residues. In germline, CDR1 is SGHTA, CDR2 FQGNSA. The chain's CDR3 is CASSSGGAGSGNTIYF. The CDR3 DNA sequence: TGTGCCAGCAGCTCGGGGGGGGCAGGCTCTGGAAACACCATATATTTT.

The chain links TRBV19 to TRBJ1-2; 7 nucleotides agree with TRBD1. Germline V gives CDR1 LNHDA, CDR2 SQIVND (reference sequence). This CDR3 has 13 residues. V dropped 5 bases and J dropped 7; count of bases not matched to a gene: 7. The CDR3 protein is CASSVTGVGGYTF. CDR3 nucleotide sequence: TGTGCCAGTAGTGTCACAGGGGTAGGTGGCTACACCTTC.

This clone showed up just once. The V call is TRBV2, the J call TRBJ1-1; weak D call: TRBD1 (5 bases). CDR1 is SNHLY, CDR2 FYNNEI, per germline. This CDR3 has 12 residues. The V gene lost 4 bases and the J gene lost 6 bases, with 9 bases spanning the gap. CDR3 in DNA: TGTGCCAGCAGTGGACAGTCGCCTGAAGCTTTCTTT. It yields the protein CASSGQSPEAFF.

This chain connects TRBV6-5 to TRBJ1-2; D unclear. The germline V gene encodes CDR1 MNHEY and CDR2 SVGAGI. The ends were cut back, 5 bases at V and 6 bases at J, with 16 bases in the middle. This CDR3 is 14 amino acids long. This chain's CDR3 is CASSRGSPVDGYTF. CDR3 nucleotides: TGTGCCAGCAGTCGAGGGAGTCCGGTTGATGGCTACACCTTC.